The T cell receptor (beta chain) under discussion was sequenced for a study of blood T cell repertoires in COVID-19. Study-level information: T cells, B-cell-depleted T cells, or PBMCs provided the cDNA or gDNA that served as material.

Germline V CDR1 and CDR2: SGHVS, FQNEAQ. CDR3 length equals 16 residues. Trimming took 0 bases from V and 3 from J, leaving 11 bases between them. Method: immunoSEQ multiplex PCR; TCRdb's copy keeps in-frame clones and lacks some. The table has roughly 270,000 clones, around 80% seen once. The chain links TRBV7-8 to TRBJ2-2; D unresolved. This TCR came from a man in his forties who had been exposed to COVID-19. Sequenced input: PBMCs or T cells enriched from blood (not recorded which). CDR3: CASSLALDPDTGELFF. The CDR3, as DNA: TGTGCCAGCAGCTTAGCGCTAGACCCCGACACCGGGGAGCTGTTTTTT.